Described below is a single TCR beta chain sequence and its context. Deletions cut 1 base from V and 4 bases from J, with 13 bases between. In germline, CDR1 is SGHVS, CDR2 FQNEAQ. The CDR3 totals 15 residues. Produced via immunoSEQ multiplex PCR; TCRdb's table is partial and in-frame only. Among 99,000 or so clones listed, approximately 95% were seen once. The source of the sample is a study of technical replicates of blood from a handful of donors. Sequences were obtained from T cells isolated from PBMCs. This receptor was taken from a human donor in good health. The chain carries TRBV7-8 and TRBJ1-2; tentative D call: TRBD1 (5 bases). The CDR3: CASSLGTPNPYGYTF. The CDR3 nucleotides read TGTGCCAGCAGCTTAGGGACACCCAACCCCTATGGCTACACCTTC.